This is a list of T cell receptor beta chains from one sample in a study of T cells after yellow fever vaccination. TCRdb reprocessed the 5' RACE reads via MiXCR and lists one record per CDR3 protein. The sample has about 340,000 distinct CDR3 sequences, approximately 12% seen once. This specimen was CD4+ T cells sorted from PBMCs, taken 15 days after the yellow fever booster vaccination. These receptors were taken from a man aged 18-30 years who received the YFV17D yellow fever vaccine. The conserved cysteine and the conserved F or W are not part of the CDR3 here.

v_gene: TRBV12-3/TRBV12-4; j_gene: TRBJ2-3; CDR3aa: ASSRRLAASTDTQY
v_gene: TRBV7-9; j_gene: TRBJ2-3; CDR3aa: ASSLVAGGTDTQY
v_gene: TRBV12-3/TRBV12-4; j_gene: TRBJ2-2; CDR3aa: ASSGGSWAGELF
v_gene: TRBV5-1; j_gene: TRBJ1-2; CDR3aa: ASSLKTGYGYT
v_gene: TRBV4-3; j_gene: TRBJ2-2; CDR3aa: ASSQEWANTGELF
v_gene: TRBV9; j_gene: TRBJ2-1; CDR3aa: ASSPQGGTYNEQF
v_gene: TRBV9; j_gene: TRBJ1-5; CDR3aa: ASSPRRDINQPQH
v_gene: TRBV3-1; j_gene: TRBJ2-5; CDR3aa: ASSRGHSGAGETQY
v_gene: TRBV15; j_gene: TRBJ2-7; CDR3aa: ATSREGPYEQY
v_gene: TRBV9; j_gene: TRBJ2-4; CDR3aa: ASSSRGDTVAKNIQY
v_gene: TRBV20-1; j_gene: TRBJ2-4; CDR3aa: SARRGPLAKNIQY
v_gene: TRBV20-1; j_gene: TRBJ2-1; CDR3aa: SAPGSVAEQF
v_gene: TRBV5-1; j_gene: TRBJ2-7; CDR3aa: ASSLGFGSYEQY
v_gene: TRBV6-5; j_gene: TRBJ1-5; CDR3aa: ASRQTGTQPQH
v_gene: TRBV29-1; j_gene: TRBJ1-4; CDR3aa: SVGLQGASNEKLF
v_gene: TRBV12-5; j_gene: TRBJ1-5; CDR3aa: ASDPGQGAYQPQH
v_gene: TRBV7-3; j_gene: TRBJ2-5; CDR3aa: ASGGGPRETQY
v_gene: TRBV7-9; j_gene: TRBJ1-6; CDR3aa: ASSLETRGSPLH
v_gene: TRBV29-1; j_gene: TRBJ2-5; CDR3aa: SVDWTPGQGIGETQY
v_gene: TRBV5-1; j_gene: TRBJ1-1; CDR3aa: ASSYRGTENTEAF
v_gene: TRBV12-5; j_gene: TRBJ2-7; CDR3aa: ASGLGVYEQY
v_gene: TRBV6-2/TRBV6-3; j_gene: TRBJ1-5; CDR3aa: ASSYDPRNQPQH
v_gene: TRBV4-3; j_gene: TRBJ1-1; CDR3aa: ASSQDDRGVTEAF
v_gene: TRBV5-6; j_gene: TRBJ1-1; CDR3aa: ASSLIGGTGDAEAF
v_gene: TRBV19; j_gene: TRBJ2-7; CDR3aa: ASSIGQRRVNEQY
v_gene: TRBV6-5; j_gene: TRBJ2-5; CDR3aa: ASNPGPGGQETQY
v_gene: TRBV7-9; j_gene: TRBJ2-4; CDR3aa: ASSPLGTGERDIQY
v_gene: TRBV11-2; j_gene: TRBJ1-6; CDR3aa: ASSSRASDSPLH
v_gene: TRBV9; j_gene: TRBJ2-5; CDR3aa: ASSVGTSGGETQY
v_gene: TRBV27; j_gene: TRBJ2-5; CDR3aa: ASSFMMYQETQY
v_gene: TRBV7-2; j_gene: TRBJ2-1; CDR3aa: ASKRGGQDNEQF
v_gene: TRBV7-2; j_gene: TRBJ1-1; CDR3aa: ASSLVGQEAF
v_gene: TRBV14; j_gene: TRBJ2-3; CDR3aa: ASSQRVKGFADTQY
v_gene: TRBV7-3; j_gene: TRBJ2-2; CDR3aa: ASSLVKGANGELF
v_gene: TRBV5-1; j_gene: TRBJ2-5; CDR3aa: ASSLTPGPLQETQY
v_gene: TRBV20-1; j_gene: TRBJ2-1; CDR3aa: SAVRDGYNEQF
v_gene: TRBV12-3/TRBV12-4; j_gene: TRBJ2-7; CDR3aa: ASSLRGALAHYEQY
v_gene: TRBV29-1; j_gene: TRBJ1-2; CDR3aa: SVVRGTNGYT
v_gene: TRBV4-3; j_gene: TRBJ1-2; CDR3aa: ASSQAGMSYGYT
v_gene: TRBV4-1; j_gene: TRBJ2-3; CDR3aa: ASSQDKLAGLTDTQY
v_gene: TRBV19; j_gene: TRBJ1-2; CDR3aa: ASSPDTYGYT
v_gene: TRBV20-1; j_gene: TRBJ2-7; CDR3aa: SASTSGGTSYEQY
v_gene: TRBV7-9; j_gene: TRBJ1-2; CDR3aa: ASSRGGTHDGYT
v_gene: TRBV7-8; j_gene: TRBJ1-5; CDR3aa: ASSLERFWQPQH
v_gene: TRBV7-9; j_gene: TRBJ2-5; CDR3aa: ASSLESLGARRDEETQY
v_gene: TRBV4-2; j_gene: TRBJ2-1; CDR3aa: ASSQGSGPIDEQF
v_gene: TRBV6-6; j_gene: TRBJ2-3; CDR3aa: ASSYSTRSPPTDTQY
v_gene: TRBV7-2; j_gene: TRBJ1-1; CDR3aa: ASSSPNRGGGEAF
v_gene: TRBV6-5; j_gene: TRBJ2-7; CDR3aa: ASRSDISSYEQY
v_gene: TRBV15; j_gene: TRBJ2-1; CDR3aa: ATSRDRGVRDHNEQF
v_gene: TRBV5-8; j_gene: TRBJ1-1; CDR3aa: ASSFWGGTEAF
v_gene: TRBV18; j_gene: TRBJ1-2; CDR3aa: ASSPTRGQLYGYT
v_gene: TRBV27; j_gene: TRBJ1-4; CDR3aa: ASSLSREKLF
v_gene: TRBV27; j_gene: TRBJ1-4; CDR3aa: ASRRGQSNEKLF
v_gene: TRBV7-2; j_gene: TRBJ1-1; CDR3aa: ASSLADTSANTEAF
v_gene: TRBV5-1; j_gene: TRBJ2-2; CDR3aa: ASRPTDSYTGELI
v_gene: TRBV3-1; j_gene: TRBJ2-7; CDR3aa: ASSHRGVAGYEQY
v_gene: TRBV5-1; j_gene: TRBJ2-2; CDR3aa: ASSLSYTGELF